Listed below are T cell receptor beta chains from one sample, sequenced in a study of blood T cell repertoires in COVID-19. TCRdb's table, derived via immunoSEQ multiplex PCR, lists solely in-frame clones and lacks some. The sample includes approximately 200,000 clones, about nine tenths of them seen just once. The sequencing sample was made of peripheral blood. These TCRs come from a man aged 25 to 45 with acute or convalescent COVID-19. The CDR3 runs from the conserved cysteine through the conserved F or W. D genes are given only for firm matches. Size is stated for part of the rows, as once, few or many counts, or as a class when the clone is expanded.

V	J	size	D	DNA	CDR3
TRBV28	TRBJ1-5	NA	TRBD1	TGTGCCAGCAGTCCTGCCGGGACAGCATACAATCAGCCCCAGCATTTT	CASSPAGTAYNQPQHF
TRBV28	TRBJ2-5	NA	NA	TGTGCCAGCAGTTTACGGACACGGGAGACCCAGTACTTC	CASSLRTRETQYF
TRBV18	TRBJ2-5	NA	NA	TGTGCCAGCTCACCAAACAGAAAAGAGACCCAGTACTTC	CASSPNRKETQYF
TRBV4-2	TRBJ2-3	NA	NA	TGTGCCAGCAGCGAGAAGGGGGGGGTGGGAGATACGCAGTATTTT	CASSEKGGVGDTQYF
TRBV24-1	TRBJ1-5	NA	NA	TGTGCCACCAGCGCAACGTCCGGGCAGCCCCAGCATTTT	CATSATSGQPQHF
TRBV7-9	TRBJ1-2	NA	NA	TGTGCCAGCAGCTCGTCAGGCAACTATGGCTACACCTTC	CASSSSGNYGYTF
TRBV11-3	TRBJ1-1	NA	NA	TGTGCCAGCAGCCCCGGGGGACTGAACACTGAAGCTTTCTTT	CASSPGGLNTEAFF
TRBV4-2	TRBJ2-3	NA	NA	TGTGCCAGCAGCCAAGATCGGAGAGATACGCAGTATTTT	CASSQDRRDTQYF
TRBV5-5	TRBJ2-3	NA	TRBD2	TGTGCCAGCAGCTCCCGACTAGCGGGGGGCCATTTGCAGGCGCAGTATTTT	CASSSRLAGGHLQAQYF
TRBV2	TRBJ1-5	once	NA	TGTGCCAGCAGCACTAGTAACCCTAGCAATCAGCCCCAGCATTTT	CASSTSNPSNQPQHF
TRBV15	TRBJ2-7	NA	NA	TGTGCCACCAGCCCCGTGGTCCGGGTGGCCGAGCAGTACTTC	CATSPVVRVAEQYF
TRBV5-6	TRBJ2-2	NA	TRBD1	TGTGCCAGCAGCCTGGACAGGGGCACCACCGGGGAGCTGTTTTTT	CASSLDRGTTGELFF
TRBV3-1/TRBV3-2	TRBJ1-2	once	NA	TGTGCCAGCAGCCAAGCGGAGAGCGGCTACACCTTC	CASSQAESGYTF
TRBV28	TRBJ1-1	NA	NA	TGTGCCAGCAGTTTAAGTACTACTGAAGCTTTCTTT	CASSLSTTEAFF
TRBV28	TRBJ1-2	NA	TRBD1	TGTGCCAGCAGTTTGGTGGACAGGGAAACGGGCGGCTACACCTTC	CASSLVDRETGGYTF
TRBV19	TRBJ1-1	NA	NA	TGTGCCAGTAATAACAGGCCGAACACTGAAGCTTTCTTT	CASNNRPNTEAFF
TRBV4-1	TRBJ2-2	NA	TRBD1	TGCGCCAGCAGCCAAGCGGCAGGGGGAGAGGGGACCGGGGAGCTGTTTTTT	CASSQAAGGEGTGELFF
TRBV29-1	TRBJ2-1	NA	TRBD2	TGCAGCGTAACACTAGCGGGGAAACCCTACAATGAGCAGTTCTTC	CSVTLAGKPYNEQFF
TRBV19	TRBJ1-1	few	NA	TGTGCCAGTAGGAGGGGATTGAGGGGGAGAACTGAAGCTTTCTTT	CASRRGLRGRTEAFF
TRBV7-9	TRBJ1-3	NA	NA	TGTGCCAGCAGCTTAAGAGCAGACCCTAGCTCTGGAAACACCATATATTTT	CASSLRADPSSGNTIYF
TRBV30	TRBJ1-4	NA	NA	TGTGCCTGGAGTGGACGGGGAGAAAAACTGTTTTTT	CAWSGRGEKLFF
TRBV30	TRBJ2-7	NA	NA	TGTGCCTGGAGAAAGACCGGGACACCCGTCGAGCAGTACTTC	CAWRKTGTPVEQYF